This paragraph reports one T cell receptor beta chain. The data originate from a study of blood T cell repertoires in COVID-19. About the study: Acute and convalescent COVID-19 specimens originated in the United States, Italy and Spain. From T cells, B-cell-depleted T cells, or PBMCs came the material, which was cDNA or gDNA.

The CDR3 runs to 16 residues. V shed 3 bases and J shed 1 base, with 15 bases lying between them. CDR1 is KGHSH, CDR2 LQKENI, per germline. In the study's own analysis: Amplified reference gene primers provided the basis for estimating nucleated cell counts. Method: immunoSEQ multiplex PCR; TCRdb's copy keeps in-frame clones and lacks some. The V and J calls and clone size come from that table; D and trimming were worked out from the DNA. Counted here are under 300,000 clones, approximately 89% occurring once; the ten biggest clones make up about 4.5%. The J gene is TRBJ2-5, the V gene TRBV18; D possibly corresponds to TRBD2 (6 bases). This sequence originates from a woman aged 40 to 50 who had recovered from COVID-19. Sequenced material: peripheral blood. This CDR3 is CASSPRAGSFQETQYF. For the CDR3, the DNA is TGTGCCAGCTCACCGCGTGCCGGGAGCTTCCAAGAGACCCAGTACTTC.